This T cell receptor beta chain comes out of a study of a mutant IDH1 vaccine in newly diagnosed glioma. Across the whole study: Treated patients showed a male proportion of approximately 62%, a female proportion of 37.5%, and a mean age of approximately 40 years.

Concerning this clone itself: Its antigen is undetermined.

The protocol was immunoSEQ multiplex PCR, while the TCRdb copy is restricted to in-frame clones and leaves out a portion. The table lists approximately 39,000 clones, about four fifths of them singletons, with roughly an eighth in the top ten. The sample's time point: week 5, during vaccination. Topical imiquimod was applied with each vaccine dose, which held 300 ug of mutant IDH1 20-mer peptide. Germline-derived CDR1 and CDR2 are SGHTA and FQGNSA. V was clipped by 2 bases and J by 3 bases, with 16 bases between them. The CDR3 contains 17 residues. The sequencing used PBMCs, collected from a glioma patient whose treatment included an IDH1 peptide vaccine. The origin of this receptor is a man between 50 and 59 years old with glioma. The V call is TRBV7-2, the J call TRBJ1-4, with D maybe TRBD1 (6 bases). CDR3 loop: CASSLLGGAESNEKLFF. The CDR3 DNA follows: TGTGCCAGCAGCTTATTGGGGGGCGCCGAGTCTAATGAAAAACTGTTTTTT.